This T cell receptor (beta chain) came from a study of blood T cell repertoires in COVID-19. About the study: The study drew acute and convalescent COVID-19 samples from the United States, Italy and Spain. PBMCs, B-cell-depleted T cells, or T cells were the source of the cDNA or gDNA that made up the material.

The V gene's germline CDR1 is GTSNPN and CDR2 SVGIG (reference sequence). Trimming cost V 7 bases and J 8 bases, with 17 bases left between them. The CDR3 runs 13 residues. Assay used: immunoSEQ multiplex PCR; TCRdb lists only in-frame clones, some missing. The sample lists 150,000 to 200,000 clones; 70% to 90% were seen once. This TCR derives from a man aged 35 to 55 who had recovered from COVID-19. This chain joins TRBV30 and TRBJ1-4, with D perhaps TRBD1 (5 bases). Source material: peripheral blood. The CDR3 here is CASTTQAGEKLFF. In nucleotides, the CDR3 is TGTGCCTCTACGACACAGGCCGGGGAAAAACTGTTTTTT. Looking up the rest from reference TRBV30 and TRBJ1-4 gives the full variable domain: SQTIHQWPATLVQPVGSPLSLECTVEGTSNPNLYWYRQAAGRGLQLLFYSVGIGQISSEVPQNLSASRPQDRQFILSSKKLLLSDSGFYLCASTTQAGEKLFFGSGTQLSVL.